These 24 T cell receptor beta chains were sequenced from one sample in a study of T cell repertoires in cytomegalovirus infection. Each CDR3 protein gets one entry after TCRdb re-called the reads with MiXCR. The table shows about 920,000 distinct CDR3 sequences, with roughly 30% occurring only once. No cognate antigen is known for these TCRs. This material consisted of cultured CD8+ T cells from PBMCs, taken from culture after CMV antigen stimulation. The receptors were gathered from a human donor in good health (CMV status not recorded). Some clones in this sample may be carry-over from other donors' samples.

This chain links TRBV3-1 with TRBJ2-1; D is possibly TRBD2 (6 bases). Trimming cost V 6 bases and J 10 bases, with 16 bases left between them. The germline V gene encodes CDR1 LGHDT and CDR2 YNNKEL (reference sequence). The CDR3 runs 13 residues. CDR3 amino acids: CASSRTPGREQFF. The CDR3 nucleotides read TGTGCCAGCAGTCGCACTCCAGGGAGGGAGCAGTTCTTC.

This clonotype was observed a few times. V gene TRBV19 combines with J gene TRBJ2-1; the match to TRBD2 covers 15 bases. The junction had 19 bases not matched to a gene; V was cut back by 1 base and J by 9 bases. From germline, CDR1 is LNHDA and CDR2 SQIVND (reference sequence). This CDR3 has 21 residues. The CDR3 DNA follows: TGTGCCAGTAGTATAGGGGTTTTGGTTGGTGGACTAGCGGGGGGGATGGGTGAGCAGTTCTTC. It codes for CASSIGVLVGGLAGGMGEQFF. The full variable domain, in which reference TRBV19 and TRBJ2-1 provide the parts outside the CDR3, is DGGITQSPKYLFRKEGQNVTLSCEQNLNHDAMYWYRQDPGQGLRLIYYSQIVNDFQKGDIAEGYSVSREKKESFPLTVTSAQKNPTAFYLCASSIGVLVGGLAGGMGEQFFGPGTRLTVL.

Details on this clonotype: At one boundary the junction diverges from the germline segment, which might be a read error. The rearrangement joins TRBV27 to TRBJ1-5, with TRBD1 identical over 8 bases. CDR1 and CDR2 (germline): MNHEY, SMNVEV (reference sequence). The CDR3 spans 12 residues. The CDR3 nucleotides are TGTGCCAGCAGTGCCCCACCGGACAGGGTCTATTTT. It specifies CASSAPPDRVYF.

Turning to this clonotype: Since a much larger clone is just one base distant, this may be a read error. This chain joins TRBV12-3 or TRBV12-4 and TRBJ1-5, with 9 bases matching TRBD1. The CDR3 loop spans 14 amino acids. V lost 6 bases to trimming and J lost 3 bases; unmatched junction nucleotides: 3. The CDR3 here is CASSGTGFNQPQHF. In DNA, the CDR3 is TGTGCCAGCAGCGGGACAGGGTTCAATCAGCCCCAGCATTTT.

A word on this clonotype: A much larger clone differs from this one at a single base, so this may be a read error. V is TRBV6-6 and J is TRBJ1-5; maybe TRBD1 (5 bases). Trimming left V 6 bases short and J 6 bases short, with 9 bases between. The CDR3 runs 12 residues. Germline V CDR1 and CDR2: MNHNY, SVGAGI (reference sequence). DNA of the CDR3: TGTGCCAGCAGCCCAGGGCTTCAGCCCCAGCATTTT. It is translated as CASSPGLQPQHF.

The chain combines TRBV12-3 or TRBV12-4 with TRBJ1-2, with D possibly matching TRBD1 (5 bases). Trimming removed 5 bases at V and 3 bases at J, with 10 bases between. The CDR3 is 13 amino acids. The CDR3 here is CASSQTVDYGYTF. CDR3 nucleotide sequence: TGTGCCAGCAGTCAGACAGTAGACTATGGCTACACCTTC.

V and J are TRBV29-1 and TRBJ2-3; 10 bases agree with TRBD2. Germline values: CDR1 SQVTM, CDR2 ANQGSEA. Germline trimming cut 7 bases from V and 0 bases from J; bases unmatched to any gene: 10. The CDR3 runs 16 residues. The CDR3 nucleotides read TGCAGCGCTAGGGCTAGCGGGGGCCCGAGCACAGATACGCAGTATTTT. Translation gives CSARASGGPSTDTQYF.

Ten or more counts support this clonotype. The chain links TRBV7-2 to TRBJ2-3; 9 bases are shared with TRBD1. Germline V lookup: CDR1 SGHTA, CDR2 FQGNSA. The CDR3 has 15 residues. J was trimmed by 1 base and V by 4 bases; bases with no gene match: 3. The CDR3 spells CASSSNRGRTDTQYF. The CDR3 nucleotides read TGTGCCAGCAGCTCAAACAGGGGGCGCACAGATACGCAGTATTTT.

The DNA for the CDR3 is TGTGCCAGCGGTGGGAGGTCCGAGACTGGGGCCAACGTCCTGACTTTC. Translated, it gives CASGGRSETGANVLTF. The chain carries TRBV9 and TRBJ2-6; D possibly corresponds to TRBD2 (6 bases). The germline CDR1 and CDR2 sequences are SGDLS and YYNGEE. V was cut by 7 bases and J by 2 bases, with 16 bases left in between. The CDR3 is 16 amino acids.

This chain uses TRBV27 with TRBJ2-3; TRBD1 agrees at 9 bases. The CDR3 consists of 17 residues. Trimming at V came to 1 base and at J to 1 base, leaving 6 bases not matched to a gene. CDR1 and CDR2 from the germline V gene are MNHEY and SMNVEV (reference sequence). The CDR3 coding sequence is TGTGCCAGCAGTTTATTGTTGGGACAGGGAGGCACAGATACGCAGTATTTT. Amino acid sequence: CASSLLLGQGGTDTQYF.

This clonotype was observed a handful of times. V usage is TRBV27 and J usage is TRBJ2-4; D not resolved. Trimming shortened V by 3 bases and J by 8 bases, and 11 bases separated the two germline ends. CDR1 MNHEY and CDR2 SMNVEV come from the germline V gene (reference sequence). The CDR3 totals 13 residues. The CDR3 loop reads CASSFSDKDIQYF. The CDR3, as DNA: TGTGCCAGCAGTTTTTCAGATAAGGACATTCAGTACTTC.

This clonotype was found a few times. The chain employs TRBV7-3 and TRBJ2-3; 12 bases are shared with TRBD2. CDR1 and CDR2 from the germline V gene are SGHTA and FQGTGA. J gave up 4 bases and V 5 bases, and 4 bases lay outside the gene matches. The CDR3 is 15 amino acids. CDR3: CASSKLAGGADTQYF. The CDR3 nucleotides are TGTGCCAGCAGCAAACTAGCGGGGGGCGCAGATACGCAGTATTTT.

Worth noting for this clonotype: The conserved phenylalanine or tryptophan is not found at the CDR3 terminus, so this likely reflects a read error. The chain uses TRBV7-9 and TRBJ1-4, with 9 positions matching TRBD1. The CDR3 spans 14 residues. The germline V gene has CDR1 SEHNR and CDR2 FQNEAQ (reference sequence). The trim removed 5 bases at V and 7 bases at J, leaving 5 bases unmatched. The CDR3 reads CASSGDRAVEKLFY. The CDR3 coding sequence is TGTGCCAGCAGCGGGGACAGGGCGGTTGAAAAACTGTTTTAT.

This clonotype was recorded a few times. The chain couples TRBV14 to TRBJ1-2; tentatively, D is TRBD1 (5 bases). From germline, CDR1 is SGHDN and CDR2 FVKESK. Trimming shortened V by 0 bases and J by 6 bases, and 20 bases separated the two germline ends. The CDR3 runs to 17 residues. Written as DNA, the CDR3 is TGTGCCAGCAGCCAAGATCTAAAACTCCGGGGCCCTCATGGCTACACCTTC. Its protein product is CASSQDLKLRGPHGYTF.

The V gene is TRBV11-2, the J gene TRBJ2-2; tentatively, D is TRBD2 (5 bases). The CDR3 totals 12 residues. V lost 7 bases, J lost 6 bases, and 9 bases lay in between. Germline V gene sequence: CDR1 SGHAT, CDR2 FQNNGV. CDR3: CASTGDPGELFF. The CDR3 DNA is TGTGCCAGCACCGGGGATCCCGGGGAGCTGTTTTTT.

This clonotype was observed a few times. The chain recombines TRBV19 with TRBJ1-1; no definite D call. V shed 1 base and J shed 1 base, with 25 bases lying between them. CDR1 and CDR2 (germline): LNHDA, SQIVND (reference sequence). This CDR3 region has 20 residues. CDR3 bases: TGTGCCAGTAGTATAGGTGAGTTAGGGCGGCACAACTACAAGAACACTGAAGCTTTCTTT. Amino acid sequence: CASSIGELGRHNYKNTEAFF.

This clonotype was counted a few times. The chain employs TRBV19 and TRBJ2-3, with 8 bases aligning to TRBD2. CDR1 and CDR2 from the germline V gene are LNHDA and SQIVND (reference sequence). With 8 bases clipped from V and 1 base from J, the junction kept 2 bases outside the gene matches. CDR3 length equals 13 residues. Here the CDR3 reads CASDSGGTDTQYF. Written as DNA, the CDR3 is TGTGCCAGTGATAGCGGGGGCACAGATACGCAGTATTTT.

The chain's CDR3 is CASSKWTATEAFF. DNA for the CDR3: TGTGCCAGCAGCAAGTGGACAGCGACTGAAGCTTTCTTT. This chain links TRBV11-2 with TRBJ1-1, with D perhaps TRBD1 (6 bases). Germline lookup yields CDR1 SGHAT and CDR2 FQNNGV. The CDR3 loop spans 13 amino acids. Trimming pared 5 bases from V and 5 bases from J, leaving 12 bases between. The full variable domain, in which reference TRBV11-2 and TRBJ1-1 provide the parts outside the CDR3, is EAGVAQSPRYKIIEKRQSVAFWCNPISGHATLYWYQQILGQGPKLLIQFQNNGVVDDSQLPKDRFSAERLKGVDSTLKIQPAKLEDSAVYLCASSKWTATEAFFGQGTRLTVV.

The gene calls are TRBV7-8 and TRBJ1-5; perhaps TRBD1 as D (6 bases). Trimming removed 2 bases from V and 6 bases from J, with 14 bases in between. The germline CDR1 and CDR2 sequences are SGHVS and FQNEAQ. The CDR3 is made up of 15 amino acids. The CDR3 protein is CASSLSTGGSQPQHF. CDR3 nucleotides: TGTGCCAGCAGCTTATCGACAGGAGGATCTCAGCCCCAGCATTTT.

This clonotype was seen a handful of times. The gene calls are TRBV6-1 and TRBJ2-7; weak D call: TRBD2 (6 bases). Germline-derived CDR1 and CDR2 are MNHNS and SASEGT. The CDR3 is 15 residues long. V lost 4 bases and J lost 5, with 18 bases in between. The CDR3 loop reads CASSGIRRAPDEQYF. CDR3 sequence (DNA): TGTGCCAGCAGTGGGATTAGGAGGGCGCCGGACGAGCAGTACTTC.

Turning to this clonotype: This likely comes from a read error, as the CDR3 has no conserved phenylalanine or tryptophan at its end. The CDR3: CASSWIEQDNGYTV. CDR3 in DNA: TGTGCCAGCAGTTGGATCGAACAGGACAATGGCTACACCGTC. This sequence joins TRBV28 and TRBJ1-2, with D possibly matching TRBD1 (5 bases). Trimming pared 4 bases from V and 6 bases from J, leaving 15 bases between. In germline, CDR1 is MDHEN, CDR2 SYDVKM. This CDR3 comprises 14 residues.

J is TRBJ1-2 and V is TRBV25-1; no firm D call. Germline CDR1 reads MGHDK; CDR2 reads SYGVNS. The V end lost 1 base, the J end lost 6 bases, and 15 bases lay between the germline ends. The CDR3 is 15 residues long. This chain's CDR3 is CASSEFRTVRDGYTF. Here the CDR3 DNA reads TGTGCCAGCAGTGAATTTCGAACAGTGAGAGATGGCTACACCTTC.

CDR3 in DNA: TGTGCCAACAGCTGGGTTTCCGGGGAGCTGTTTTTT. Translation: CANSWVSGELFF. The chain employs TRBV6-1 and TRBJ2-2; D not resolved. The CDR3 contains 12 residues. From germline, CDR1 is MNHNS and CDR2 SASEGT. V lost 10 bases and J 6 bases, leaving 12 bases between the germline ends.

This clonotype was found a few times. The chain recombines TRBV2 with TRBJ2-1; the D gene is possibly TRBD1 (5 bases). The CDR3 sequence is 15 residues long. V gave up 4 bases and J gave up 7 bases, with 17 bases separating them. CDR1 is SNHLY, CDR2 FYNNEI, per germline. The CDR3 nucleotides read TGTGCCAGCAGTGTGATATACAGGCTGGGAAATGAGCAGTTCTTC. Its translation is CASSVIYRLGNEQFF. The variable domain in full, completed from reference TRBV2 and TRBJ2-1, reads EPEVTQTPSHQVTQMGQEVILRCVPISNHLYFYWYRQILGQKVEFLVSFYNNEISEKSEIFDDQFSVERPDGSNFTLKIRSTKLEDSAMYFCASSVIYRLGNEQFFGPGTRLTVL.